This T cell receptor (beta chain) stems from a study of blood T cell repertoires in COVID-19. The germline gives CDR1 LNHDA, CDR2 SQIVND (reference sequence). This CDR3 has 13 residues. V was pared by 5 bases and J by 2 bases, with 9 bases between. In the study's own analysis: Nucleated cell counts were estimated from reference gene primer amplification. Profiled with immunoSEQ multiplex PCR; TCRdb holds only in-frame clones, not every one. The V and J calls and clone size come from that table; D and trimming were worked out from the DNA. The repertoire holds fewer than 85,000 clones, with less than 95% as singletons.

Material: peripheral blood. The source is a woman between 50 and 59 years old in a cohort sampled during active COVID-19. The rearrangement links TRBV19 to TRBJ1-1, with D hard to call. The CDR3 nucleotides read TGTGCCAGTAGTGAGGGTACCAACACTGAAGCTTTCTTT. Residues: CASSEGTNTEAFF.